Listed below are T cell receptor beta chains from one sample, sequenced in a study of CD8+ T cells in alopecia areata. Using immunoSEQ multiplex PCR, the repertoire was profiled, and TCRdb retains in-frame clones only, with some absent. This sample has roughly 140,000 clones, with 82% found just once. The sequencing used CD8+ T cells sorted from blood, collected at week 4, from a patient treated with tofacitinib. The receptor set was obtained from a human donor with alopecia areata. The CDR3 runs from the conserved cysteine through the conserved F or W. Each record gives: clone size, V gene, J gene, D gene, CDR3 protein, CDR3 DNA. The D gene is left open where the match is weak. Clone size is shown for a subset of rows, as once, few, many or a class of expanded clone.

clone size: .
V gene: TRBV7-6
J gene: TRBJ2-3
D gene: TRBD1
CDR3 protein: CASARGQASTDTQYF
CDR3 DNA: TGTGCCAGCGCTAGGGGACAGGCTAGCACAGATACGCAGTATTTT

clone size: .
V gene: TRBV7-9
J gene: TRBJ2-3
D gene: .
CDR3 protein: CASSLVGFDTQYF
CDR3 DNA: TGTGCCAGCAGCTTGGTGGGGTTTGATACGCAGTATTTT

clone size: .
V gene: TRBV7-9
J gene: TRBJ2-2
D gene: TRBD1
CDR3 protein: CASSKPGQGDTGELFF
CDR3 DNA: TGTGCCAGCAGCAAACCGGGACAGGGAGACACCGGGGAGCTGTTTTTT

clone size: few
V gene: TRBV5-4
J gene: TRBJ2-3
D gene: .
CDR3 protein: CASSLEGYQDTQYF
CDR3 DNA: TGTGCCAGCAGTCTGGAGGGATACCAGGATACGCAGTATTTT

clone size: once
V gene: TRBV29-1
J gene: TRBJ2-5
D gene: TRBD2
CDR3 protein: CSVLTSGRAQETQYF
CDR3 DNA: TGCAGCGTGCTGACTAGCGGGAGAGCACAAGAGACCCAGTACTTC

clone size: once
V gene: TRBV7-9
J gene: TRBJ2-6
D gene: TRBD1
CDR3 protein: CASRIPGQGISGANVLTF
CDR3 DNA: TGTGCCAGCAGAATTCCGGGACAGGGGATATCTGGGGCCAACGTCCTGACTTTC

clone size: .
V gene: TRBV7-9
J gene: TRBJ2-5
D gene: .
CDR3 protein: CASSHTGNQETQYF
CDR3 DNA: TGTGCCAGCAGTCATACAGGGAACCAAGAGACCCAGTACTTC

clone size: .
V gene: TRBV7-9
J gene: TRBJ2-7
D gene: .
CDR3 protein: CASQPGAETYEQYF
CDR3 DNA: TGTGCCAGTCAACCCGGGGCAGAAACCTACGAGCAGTACTTC

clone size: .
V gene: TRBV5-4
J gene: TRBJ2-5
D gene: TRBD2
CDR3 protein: CASSSGLADQETQYF
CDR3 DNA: TGTGCCAGCAGCTCAGGACTAGCGGACCAAGAGACCCAGTACTTC

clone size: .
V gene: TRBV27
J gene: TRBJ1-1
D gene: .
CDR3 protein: CASTPLGGSWHTEAFF
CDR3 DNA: TGTGCCAGCACCCCCTTGGGGGGATCCTGGCACACTGAAGCTTTCTTT

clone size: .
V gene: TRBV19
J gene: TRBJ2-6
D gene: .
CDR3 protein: CASTYTPISGANVLTF
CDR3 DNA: TGTGCCAGTACCTATACCCCTATCTCTGGGGCCAACGTCCTGACTTTC

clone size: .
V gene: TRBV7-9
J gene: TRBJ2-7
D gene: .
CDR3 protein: CASSPPTGFVLYEQYF
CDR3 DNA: TGTGCCAGCAGCCCCCCGACAGGTTTCGTCCTTTACGAGCAGTACTTC

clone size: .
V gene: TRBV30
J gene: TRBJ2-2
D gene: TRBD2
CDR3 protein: CAWSVVRTRSTGELFF
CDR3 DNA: TGTGCCTGGAGTGTAGTACGGACTAGAAGCACCGGGGAGCTGTTTTTT

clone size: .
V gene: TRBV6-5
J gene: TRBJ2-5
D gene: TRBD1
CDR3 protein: CATAGGQETQYF
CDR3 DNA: TGTGCCACCGCAGGGGGTCAAGAGACCCAGTACTTC